This T cell receptor (beta chain) comes out of a study of CD8 T cells in Susac syndrome. The overall study: Within the sequenced Susac syndrome patient group, six exhibited active disease and about 8 were in remission. Study-wide results and limits: The relatively small number of individuals in the TCR sequencing and HLA analysis was acknowledged by the study.

Both CD4+ and CD8+ T cells were negatively isolated, and TEMRA cells underwent FACS enrichment. This clonotype was recorded only once. Its antigen is not identified. The ends lost 8 bases at V and 4 bases at J; junction bases unmatched: 9. This CDR3 contains 15 residues. Random-hexamer reverse transcription was applied to roughly 0.5 to 1 ug RNA. By means of immunoSEQ multiplex PCR, TCR beta CDR3 spanning 54 Vbeta and 13 Jbeta underwent amplification. MiXCR, run by TCRdb on the immunoSEQ multiplex PCR reads, gives a single entry per CDR3 protein. The data contain under 150,000 distinct CDR3 sequences, 95% of them seen just once; the ten biggest clones take up 0.065% to 0.095%.

The receptor was derived from a human donor with Susac syndrome. The J gene is TRBJ2-1, the V gene TRBV12-3 or TRBV12-4; 9 bases align to TRBD2. Sequencing was carried out using CD4+ T cells from PBMCs. The CDR3 spells CASRRGTSWYNEQFF. The CDR3 DNA sequence: TGTGCCAGCCGCCGTGGGACTAGCTGGTACAATGAGCAGTTCTTC.